The 31 T cell receptor beta chains given below trace back to one sample, sequenced in a study of CD8+ T cells in alopecia areata. Following extraction, RNA underwent reverse transcription to cDNA, which served as the sequencing template. Data came from immunoSEQ multiplex PCR; TCRdb stores just in-frame clones and leaves some out. Among about 76,000 clones listed, approximately 66% were seen once. This sample's treatment: oral pan-JAK inhibitor, 5-10 mg twice daily. Sequencing was performed on CD8+ T cells sorted from blood, taken at week 24, from a patient treated with tofacitinib. Source of these receptors: a human donor with alopecia areata.

The rearrangement joins TRBV5-6 to TRBJ1-6; possible D gene TRBD1, 5 bases. With 5 bases removed from V and 7 bases from J, the gap between germline ends came to 7 bases. This CDR3 region has 12 residues. Germline V CDR1 and CDR2: SGHDT, YYEEEE. CDR3 loop: CASRAGNSPLHF. DNA of the CDR3: TGTGCCAGCAGAGCAGGGAATTCACCCCTCCACTTT.

Concerning this clone: A read error may produce the germline difference seen at one junction end. The gene calls are TRBV11-2 and TRBJ2-7, with unresolved D. Germline lookup yields CDR1 SGHAT and CDR2 FQNNGV. The CDR3 consists of 15 residues. This chain's CDR3 is CASSQERHSTYEQYF. The CDR3 nucleotides are TGCGCCAGCAGCCAAGAGAGGCACAGTACCTACGAGCAGTACTTC.

V gene TRBV28 combines with J gene TRBJ2-7, with D perhaps matching TRBD1 (5 bases). The V gene's germline CDR1 is MDHEN and CDR2 SYDVKM. The CDR3 has 14 amino acids. Trimming took off 6 bases at V and 1 base at J, with 13 bases between the two ends. CDR3 sequence: CASRGAGASYEQYF. CDR3 DNA: TGTGCCAGCAGAGGGGCAGGAGCATCCTACGAGCAGTACTTC.

The chain uses TRBV9 and TRBJ1-2; D is uncertain. Trimming removed 0 bases at V and 5 bases at J, with 17 bases between. CDR3 length: 16 residues. The V gene's germline CDR1 is SGDLS and CDR2 YYNGEE. This CDR3 is CASSVVSSGDDYGYTF. DNA for the CDR3: TGTGCCAGCAGCGTAGTTTCCTCCGGGGATGATTATGGCTACACCTTC.

The V call is TRBV7-2, the J call TRBJ1-1; no clear D gene. CDR1 is SGHTA and CDR2 is FQGNSA in the germline V gene. The CDR3 covers 12 residues. The V end lost 0 bases, the J end lost 4 bases, and 3 bases lay between the germline ends. The CDR3 bases are TGTGCCAGCAGCTTAGCAGGCACTGAAGCTTTCTTT. It is translated as CASSLAGTEAFF.

The J gene is TRBJ1-3, the V gene TRBV30; D perhaps matches TRBD1 (5 bases). This CDR3 region has 15 residues. The germline gives CDR1 GTSNPN, CDR2 SVGIG (reference sequence). V was cut by 2 bases and J by 3 bases, with 14 bases left in between. CDR3 loop: CAWSYGAGIGNTIYF. The CDR3 region has the DNA TGTGCCTGGAGTTATGGGGCGGGGATTGGAAACACCATATATTTT.

This clone was seen more than once but under ten times. J is TRBJ2-5 and V is TRBV7-6, with a weak D call TRBD2 (7 bases). V dropped 5 bases and J dropped 4 bases, with 29 bases sitting between them. Germline lookup yields CDR1 SGHVS and CDR2 FNYEAQ. This CDR3 spans 19 amino acids. The CDR3 bases are TGTGCCAGCAGCCGAGCCCCGTGGGGGGCCTCGAGGGAGGGAGAGACCCAGTACTTC. Residues: CASSRAPWGASREGETQYF.

The rearrangement links TRBV27 to TRBJ1-6; D unresolved. CDR3 length equals 16 residues. From germline, CDR1 is MNHEY and CDR2 SMNVEV (reference sequence). Trimming stripped 3 bases from V and 5 bases from J, with 14 bases between. In DNA form, the CDR3 reads TGTGCCAGCAGTTTCGCCGGGCGTCGGAATAATTCACCCCTCCACTTT. This translates into CASSFAGRRNNSPLHF.

This clone was recorded many times. V usage is TRBV7-2 and J usage is TRBJ2-5; 9 nucleotides match TRBD1. V shed 5 bases, J shed 5 bases, and the junction held 9 bases outside the gene matches. Germline CDR1 is SGHTA and CDR2 is FQGNSA. CDR3 length: 15 residues. CDR3 bases: TGTGCCAGCAGCCCATGGGACAGGGTCCTGGAGACCCAGTACTTC. It codes for CASSPWDRVLETQYF.

The chain is built from TRBV27 and TRBJ2-2, with 10 positions matching TRBD2. CDR3 size: 17 residues. The germline V gene has CDR1 MNHEY and CDR2 SMNVEV (reference sequence). The junction had 6 bases not matched to a gene; V was cut back by 5 bases and J by 0 bases. The DNA of the CDR3 is TGTGCCAGCAGTCCCTCCGGACTAGCGGCGAACACCGGGGAGCTGTTTTTT. Protein: CASSPSGLAANTGELFF.

This sequence joins TRBV15 and TRBJ2-2, with 7 bases lining up with TRBD2. J lost 1 base, V lost 1 base, and 9 bases had no gene match. This CDR3 has 18 residues. The germline gives CDR1 LNHNV, CDR2 YYDKDF (reference sequence). The CDR3 is CATSRGVPSGVNTGELFF. CDR3 in DNA: TGTGCCACCAGCAGAGGGGTTCCGAGCGGGGTGAACACCGGGGAGCTGTTTTTT.

In its sample, this clone was seen a few times. The genes are TRBV7-9 and TRBJ2-2; D call uncertain. Germline lookup yields CDR1 SEHNR and CDR2 FQNEAQ (reference sequence). V lost 5 bases to trimming and J lost 7 bases, with 14 bases between them. This CDR3 is built from 14 residues. The CDR3 coding sequence is TGTGCCAGCAGCCCCCTTCCGGGTGGCGGGGAGCTGTTTTTT. It codes for CASSPLPGGGELFF.

This chain connects TRBV13 to TRBJ2-1; 7 nucleotides match TRBD1. V lost 7 bases to trimming and J lost 2 bases; unmatched junction nucleotides: 2. CDR1 PRHDT and CDR2 FYEKMQ come from the germline V gene (reference sequence). This CDR3 comprises 13 residues. CDR3 loop: CASTGGTYNEQFF. In DNA form, the CDR3 reads TGTGCCAGCACAGGGGGTACCTACAATGAGCAGTTCTTC.

V gene TRBV4-1 combines with J gene TRBJ1-5; 9 positions agree with TRBD1. Germline loops: CDR1 MGHRA, CDR2 YSYEKL. The ends lost 4 bases at V and 5 bases at J; junction bases unmatched: 9. The CDR3 is made up of 16 amino acids. The CDR3 DNA reads as TGCGCCAGCAGCCCCGGACAGGGGAGGCTGGATCAGCCCCAGCATTTT. Residues: CASSPGQGRLDQPQHF.

V usage is TRBV4-1 and J usage is TRBJ2-7; D is unresolved. The V end was cut by 1 base, the J end by 5 bases, with 6 bases between. The length of the CDR3 is 12 residues. Germline CDR1 and CDR2: MGHRA and YSYEKL. This CDR3 reads CASSQGTNEQYF. In DNA, the CDR3 is TGCGCCAGCAGCCAAGGGACCAACGAGCAGTACTTC.

The V and J genes are TRBV30 and TRBJ2-2, with D possibly being TRBD2 (5 bases). CDR3 length: 14 amino acids. CDR1 and CDR2 (germline): GTSNPN, SVGIG (reference sequence). V was cut by 1 base and J by 4 bases, with 10 bases left in between. The CDR3 spells CAWSELASTGELFF. The CDR3 DNA sequence: TGTGCCTGGAGTGAGTTAGCGTCCACCGGGGAGCTGTTTTTT.

This chain links TRBV5-1 with TRBJ2-2; D perhaps matches TRBD1 (6 bases). V was clipped by 8 bases and J by 4 bases, with 15 bases between them. The CDR3 is 14 residues long. CDR1 is SGHRS and CDR2 is YFSETQ in the germline V gene. The CDR3 sequence: CASSNDRFTGELFF. The CDR3 DNA is TGCGCCAGTTCGAATGACAGGTTCACCGGGGAGCTGTTTTTT.

The chain has TRBV7-3 and TRBJ2-2; 7 positions match TRBD1. The germline V gene has CDR1 SGHTA and CDR2 FQGTGA. This CDR3 contains 16 residues. After removal of 5 bases from V and 3 bases from J, the junction contained 9 bases not matched to a gene. The CDR3 DNA reads TGTGCCAGCAGCATGATCGACAGGGAGCACACCGGGGAGCTGTTTTTT. It yields the protein CASSMIDREHTGELFF.

This rearrangement joins TRBV19 to TRBJ1-6; D is possibly TRBD1 (6 bases). Trimming removed 5 bases from V and 7 bases from J, with 12 bases in between. The CDR3 has 14 amino acids. The germline CDR1 and CDR2 sequences are LNHDA and SQIVND (reference sequence). Written as DNA, the CDR3 is TGTGCCAGTAGTCTGGGGGCCCAGAATTCACCCCTCCACTTT. This encodes CASSLGAQNSPLHF. The full variable domain, in which reference TRBV19 and TRBJ1-6 provide the parts outside the CDR3, is DGGITQSPKYLFRKEGQNVTLSCEQNLNHDAMYWYRQDPGQGLRLIYYSQIVNDFQKGDIAEGYSVSREKKESFPLTVTSAQKNPTAFYLCASSLGAQNSPLHFGNGTRLTVT.

The rearrangement links TRBV6-5 to TRBJ1-1, with a possible D match to TRBD1 (6 bases). The CDR3 sequence is 14 residues long. Germline V gene data show CDR1 as MNHEY and CDR2 as SVGAGI. V gave up 0 bases and J gave up 3 bases, with 8 bases separating them. The CDR3 nucleotides are TGTGCCAGCAGTTACTCGGAGGGGGACACTGAAGCTTTCTTT. Translated: CASSYSEGDTEAFF.

There are a few counts of this clone. The chain uses TRBV7-9 and TRBJ2-7; D ambiguous. CDR1 is SEHNR, CDR2 FQNEAQ, per germline (reference sequence). V dropped 3 bases and J dropped 6 bases, with 6 bases sitting between them. The CDR3 loop spans 11 amino acids. The CDR3 reads CASSFLAEQYF. CDR3 nucleotide sequence: TGTGCCAGCAGCTTTTTGGCCGAGCAGTACTTC.

There are a few counts of this clone. The V gene is TRBV19, the J gene TRBJ2-1; TRBD1 aligns across 10 bases. V lost 3 bases, J lost 12 bases, and 8 bases stayed unmatched. Germline CDR1 and CDR2: LNHDA and SQIVND (reference sequence). The CDR3 covers 14 residues. CDR3 region: CASSMGGTGVWQFF. CDR3 in DNA: TGTGCCAGTAGTATGGGGGGGACAGGGGTTTGGCAGTTCTTC.

V gene TRBV10-2 combines with J gene TRBJ2-2; 9 bases align to TRBD2. CDR3 length equals 15 residues. In germline, CDR1 is WSHSY, CDR2 SAAADI. J lost 5 bases, V lost 2 bases, and 3 bases had no gene match. CDR3 sequence: CASSERGLATGELFF. The CDR3 bases are TGCGCCAGCAGTGAGCGGGGACTAGCAACCGGGGAGCTGTTTTTT.

V gene TRBV9 combines with J gene TRBJ2-7; D gene unclear. There are 16 residues in the CDR3. Per germline, CDR1 SGDLS and CDR2 YYNGEE. Trimming removed 0 bases at V and 5 bases at J, with 18 bases between. The CDR3 loop is CASSVGGSETRNEQYF. The CDR3, as DNA: TGTGCCAGCAGCGTAGGAGGCAGCGAAACAAGGAACGAGCAGTACTTC.

CDR3 DNA: TGTGCTAGTGGTACCTTCAGGGGGAGGAAAGCTTTCTTT. The encoded protein is CASGTFRGRKAFF. The chain recombines TRBV12-5 with TRBJ1-1, with 7 bases identical to TRBD1. V lost 5 bases, J lost 9 bases, and 9 bases stayed unmatched. This CDR3 region has 13 residues. Germline assignment: CDR1 LGHNT and CDR2 FRNRAP. Based on the CDR3 plus reference TRBV12-5 and TRBJ1-1, the full variable domain is DARVTQTPRHKVTEMGQEVTMRCQPILGHNTVFWYRQTMMQGLELLAYFRNRAPLDDSGMPKDRFSAEMPDATLATLKIQPSEPRDSAVYFCASGTFRGRKAFFGQGTRLTVV.

This chain connects TRBV19 to TRBJ2-7; TRBD1 matches at 9 bases. Per germline, CDR1 LNHDA and CDR2 SQIVND (reference sequence). Trimming cost V 10 bases and J 4 bases; bases outside gene matches: 8. The CDR3 has 13 amino acids. CDR3: CATKRTGEYEQYF. CDR3 DNA: TGTGCCACCAAACGGACAGGGGAGTACGAGCAGTACTTC.

The genes are TRBV5-1 and TRBJ2-3, with 9 positions matching TRBD1. Per the germline V gene, CDR1 is SGHRS and CDR2 is YFSETQ. The CDR3 has 17 amino acids. V lost 7 bases to trimming and J lost 1 base; unmatched junction nucleotides: 13. CDR3 DNA: TGCGCCAGCCCGCACCCGGGACAGGGTGTCCGCACAGATACGCAGTATTTT. Residues: CASPHPGQGVRTDTQYF. Full variable domain (missing parts from reference TRBV5-1 and TRBJ2-3): KAGVTQTPRYLIKTRGQQVTLSCSPISGHRSVSWYQQTPGQGLQFLFEYFSETQRNKGNFPGRFSGRQFSNSRSEMNVSTLELGDSALYLCASPHPGQGVRTDTQYFGPGTRLTVL.

The chain has TRBV29-1 and TRBJ2-1, with D hard to call. The V gene lost 2 bases and the J gene lost 7 bases, with 30 bases spanning the gap. The CDR3 contains 19 residues. From germline, CDR1 is SQVTM and CDR2 ANQGSEA. CDR3 in DNA: TGCAGCGTTGAACCCCCCTGGGTGGGAACCCTTACTGTCGGGAATGAGCAGTTCTTC. Amino acid sequence: CSVEPPWVGTLTVGNEQFF.

The CDR3 loop reads CASSQYRDTYNEQFF. CDR3 coding DNA: TGCGCCAGCAGCCAATATCGGGACACCTACAATGAGCAGTTCTTC. The J gene is TRBJ2-1, the V gene TRBV4-1; tentative D call: TRBD1 (6 bases). Per germline, CDR1 MGHRA and CDR2 YSYEKL. CDR3 length equals 15 residues. V was shortened by 2 bases and J by 2 bases, with 10 bases between the two germline ends.

The V gene is TRBV5-5, the J gene TRBJ2-1; D is unresolved. This CDR3 is 14 amino acids long. The germline CDR1 and CDR2 sequences are SGHKS and YYEKEE (reference sequence). Trimming took off 0 bases at V and 10 bases at J, with 14 bases between the two ends. CDR3: CASSLVGSDNEQFF. The CDR3 bases are TGTGCCAGCAGCTTGGTAGGCAGCGATAACGAGCAGTTCTTC.

J is TRBJ1-4 and V is TRBV29-1; D is perhaps TRBD1 (5 bases). CDR3 length equals 15 residues. CDR1 is SQVTM and CDR2 is ANQGSEA in the germline V gene. V lost 6 bases and J 0 bases, leaving 14 bases between the germline ends. The CDR3 reads CSVELVRATNEKLFF. DNA of the CDR3: TGCAGCGTCGAATTGGTCAGGGCAACTAATGAAAAACTGTTTTTT.